The next 19 T cell receptor beta chains were all read from a single sample in a study of control samples from healthy donors and cancer patients. Only in-frame clones appear in the TCRdb table, and some are missing; sequencing was by immunoSEQ multiplex PCR. The data contain approximately 49,000 clones, roughly nine tenths of them singletons. The sequencing input was PBMCs. The receptor source for this set is a man aged 35 to 55 with colorectal cancer.

The CDR3 loop reads CASSVEPRGETQYF. CDR3 coding DNA: TGTGCCAGCAGCGTAGAACCCCGTGGGGAGACCCAGTACTTC. The chain recombines TRBV9 with TRBJ2-5; the D is unclear. The V end was cut by 0 bases, the J end by 5 bases, with 11 bases between. In germline, CDR1 is SGDLS, CDR2 YYNGEE. CDR3 length: 14 residues.

This clone was detected once. The chain carries TRBV10-3 and TRBJ2-3; the match to TRBD1 covers 11 bases. The J segment lost 4 bases and the V segment lost 2 bases, leaving 8 bases of the junction unmatched. CDR1 and CDR2 (germline): ENHRY, SYGVKD. The CDR3 spans 17 residues. In DNA, the CDR3 is TGTGCCATCAGTGAGCGGGACAGGGGGTTGGAGGCAGATACGCAGTATTTT. Translated: CAISERDRGLEADTQYF.

The V call is TRBV5-1, the J call TRBJ1-1, with 7 nucleotides matching TRBD1. There are 14 residues in the CDR3. CDR1 is SGHRS, CDR2 YFSETQ, per germline. The J segment lost 5 bases and the V segment lost 3 bases, leaving 7 bases of the junction unmatched. The CDR3: CASSSQLQGTEAFF. In nucleotides, the CDR3 is TGCGCCAGCAGCTCTCAACTACAGGGGACTGAAGCTTTCTTT.

As DNA, the CDR3 is TGTGCCAGCAGCAGCACAACTCTGAACACAGATACGCAGTATTTT. Translating gives CASSSTTLNTDTQYF. This chain connects TRBV7-3 to TRBJ2-3; D is unclear. CDR1 and CDR2 from the germline V gene are SGHTA and FQGTGA. CDR3 length: 15 residues. V was shortened by 5 bases and J by 2 bases, with 14 bases between the two germline ends.

V usage is TRBV24-1 and J usage is TRBJ2-1; 7 bases fit TRBD2. Trimming at V came to 5 bases and at J to 3 bases, leaving 6 bases not matched to a gene. Germline V lookup: CDR1 KGHDR, CDR2 SFDVKD. The CDR3 runs to 15 residues. The CDR3 is CATSGTGGNYNEQFF. The DNA for the CDR3 is TGTGCCACCAGTGGAACGGGAGGAAACTACAATGAGCAGTTCTTC.

This chain connects TRBV3-1 (or the pseudogene TRBV3-2) to TRBJ1-1, with 7 bases aligning to TRBD1. In germline, CDR1 is LGHDT, CDR2 YNNKEL (reference sequence). With V trimmed by 0 bases and J by 6 bases, 4 bases remained unmatched. This CDR3 region has 14 residues. The CDR3 region has the DNA TGTGCCAGCAGCCAAGAAATCGGACAGGCTGAAGCTTTCTTT. It yields the protein CASSQEIGQAEAFF.

This sequence joins TRBV7-9 and TRBJ1-2; D uncertain. V lost 2 bases and J lost 3, with 19 bases in between. CDR1 SEHNR and CDR2 FQNEAQ come from the germline V gene (reference sequence). The CDR3 spans 17 residues. CDR3 residues: CASSLRVGVGKYYGYTF. DNA for the CDR3: TGTGCCAGCAGCTTACGGGTTGGCGTGGGCAAGTACTATGGCTACACCTTC.

J is TRBJ1-1 and V is TRBV27, with D hard to call. The CDR3 loop spans 14 amino acids. V was cut by 0 bases and J by 4 bases, with 9 bases left in between. The germline V gene has CDR1 MNHEY and CDR2 SMNVEV (reference sequence). The DNA of the CDR3 is TGTGCCAGCAGTTTATCCCAAACGGGCACTGAAGCTTTCTTT. Its protein is CASSLSQTGTEAFF.

This clone was counted once. The chain is built from TRBV7-2 and TRBJ1-3; D possibly corresponds to TRBD1 (5 bases). This CDR3 has 15 amino acids. Germline V lookup: CDR1 SGHTA, CDR2 FQGNSA. CDR3 in amino acids: CVSAKGPSSGNTIYF. CDR3 nucleotide sequence: TGTGTCTCGGCTAAGGGACCGAGCTCTGGAAACACCATATATTTT.

The chain joins TRBV27 to TRBJ2-3, with a weak D call TRBD1 (6 bases). The V gene's germline CDR1 is MNHEY and CDR2 SMNVEV (reference sequence). Trimming removed 6 bases at V and 0 bases at J, with 13 bases between. This CDR3 is 15 amino acids long. The CDR3 here is CASRGHKPSTDTQYF. The CDR3, as DNA: TGTGCCAGCAGGGGACACAAGCCTAGCACAGATACGCAGTATTTT.

The chain uses TRBV5-1 and TRBJ1-1; TRBD1 matches 7 bases. Germline CDR1 and CDR2: SGHRS and YFSETQ. The CDR3 length is 16 residues. V lost 4 bases and J lost 7; bases outside the gene matches: 16. The CDR3 here is CASSPRTGKGLGEAFF. The DNA for the CDR3 is TGCGCCAGCAGCCCAAGGACAGGAAAGGGTCTGGGTGAAGCTTTCTTT.

CDR3 nucleotides: TGTGCCAGCAGCATGAGCGAAAGCTCCTACAATGAGCAGTTCTTC. Encoded protein: CASSMSESSYNEQFF. The chain recombines TRBV7-9 with TRBJ2-1, with D unclear. Germline lookup yields CDR1 SEHNR and CDR2 FQNEAQ (reference sequence). Trimming removed 5 bases from V and 0 bases from J, with 11 bases in between. There are 15 residues in the CDR3.

V usage is TRBV27 and J usage is TRBJ2-7; the match to TRBD1 covers 9 bases. V dropped 5 bases and J dropped 4; count of bases not matched to a gene: 9. Germline V CDR1 and CDR2: MNHEY, SMNVEV (reference sequence). The CDR3 is made up of 15 amino acids. CDR3 coding DNA: TGTGCCAGCAGTCTCACCGGGACAGGGAGTTACGAGCAGTACTTC. It is translated as CASSLTGTGSYEQYF.

The sample holds one count of this clone. The chain uses TRBV29-1 and TRBJ1-2; possibly TRBD1 for D (5 bases). V lost 4 bases to trimming and J lost 4 bases, with 16 bases between them. The germline V gene encodes CDR1 SQVTM and CDR2 ANQGSEA. The CDR3 extends over 14 amino acids. The CDR3 here is CSVGEGTGPYGYTF. CDR3 in DNA: TGCAGCGTTGGAGAGGGGACGGGGCCCTATGGCTACACCTTC. The complete variable domain, with remaining parts taken from reference TRBV29-1 and TRBJ1-2, reads SAVISQKPSRDICQRGTSLTIQCQVDSQVTMMFWYRQQPGQSLTLIATANQGSEATYESGFVIDKFPISRPNLTFSTLTVSNMSPEDSSIYLCSVGEGTGPYGYTFGSGTRLTVV.

The genes are TRBV27 and TRBJ2-7; 8 bases are shared with TRBD1. J lost 7 bases, V lost 3 bases, and 8 bases had no gene match. This CDR3 contains 14 residues. CDR1 and CDR2 (germline): MNHEY, SMNVEV (reference sequence). CDR3 nucleotides: TGTGCCAGCAGTTTGGTCCAGGGGGCAGGAGAGCAGTACTTC. It specifies CASSLVQGAGEQYF.

The rearrangement links TRBV28 to TRBJ1-1, with unresolved D. The CDR3 is 12 residues long. V was clipped by 7 bases and J by 4 bases, with 10 bases between them. CDR1 and CDR2 from the germline V gene are MDHEN and SYDVKM. The CDR3 region has the DNA TGTGCCAGCACCGATTCTACCACTGAAGCTTTCTTT. This encodes CASTDSTTEAFF.

This sequence joins TRBV27 and TRBJ2-5; 9 nucleotides agree with TRBD2. Germline trimming cut 2 bases from V and 1 base from J; bases unmatched to any gene: 5. The CDR3 length is 16 residues. Germline CDR1 MNHEY, CDR2 SMNVEV (reference sequence). CDR3 region: CASSLMASGVQETQYF. The CDR3 nucleotides read TGTGCCAGCAGTTTAATGGCTAGCGGGGTCCAAGAGACCCAGTACTTC.

The rearrangement uses TRBV7-9 and TRBJ1-3, with TRBD1 matching over 9 bases. With 4 bases clipped from V and 0 bases from J, the junction kept 10 bases outside the gene matches. This CDR3 spans 18 amino acids. Per germline, CDR1 SEHNR and CDR2 FQNEAQ (reference sequence). The CDR3 reads CASSYTGTGISSGNTIYF. CDR3 DNA sequence: TGTGCCAGCAGCTACACCGGGACAGGGATTAGCTCTGGAAACACCATATATTTT.

The rearrangement joins TRBV27 to TRBJ1-5; tentatively, D is TRBD1 (5 bases). V lost 1 base and J lost 2, with 6 bases in between. This CDR3 has 14 residues. CDR1 MNHEY and CDR2 SMNVEV come from the germline V gene (reference sequence). CDR3 region: CASSLWGGNQPQHF. DNA of the CDR3: TGTGCCAGCAGTTTATGGGGGGGCAATCAGCCCCAGCATTTT.